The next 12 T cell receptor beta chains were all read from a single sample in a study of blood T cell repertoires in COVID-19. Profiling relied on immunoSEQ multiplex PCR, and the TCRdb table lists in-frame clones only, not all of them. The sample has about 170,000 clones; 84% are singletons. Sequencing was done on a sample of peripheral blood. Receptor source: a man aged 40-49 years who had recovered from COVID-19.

The CDR3: CSVVAGPYNEQFF. The CDR3 DNA reads TGCAGCGTTGTGGCAGGGCCCTACAATGAGCAGTTCTTC. The genes are TRBV29-1 and TRBJ2-1; D may be TRBD1 (5 bases). The germline V and J ends were trimmed by 4 bases and 2 bases, with 9 bases remaining between them. Germline V lookup: CDR1 SQVTM, CDR2 ANQGSEA. There are 13 residues in the CDR3.

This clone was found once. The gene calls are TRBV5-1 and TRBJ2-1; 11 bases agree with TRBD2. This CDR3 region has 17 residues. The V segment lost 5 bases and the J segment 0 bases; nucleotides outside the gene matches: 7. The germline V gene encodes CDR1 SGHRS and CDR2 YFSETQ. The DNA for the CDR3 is TGCGCCAGCAGTTTAACTAGCGGGAGCGGCTCCTACAATGAGCAGTTCTTC. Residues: CASSLTSGSGSYNEQFF.

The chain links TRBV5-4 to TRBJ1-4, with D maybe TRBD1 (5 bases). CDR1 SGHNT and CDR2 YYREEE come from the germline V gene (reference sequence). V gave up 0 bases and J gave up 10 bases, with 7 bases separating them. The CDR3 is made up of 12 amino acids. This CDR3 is CASSLVGGKLFF. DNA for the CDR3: TGTGCCAGCAGCTTGGTGGGGGGAAAACTGTTTTTT. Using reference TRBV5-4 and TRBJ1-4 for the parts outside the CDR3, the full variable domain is ETGVTQSPTHLIKTRGQQVTLRCSSQSGHNTVSWYQQALGQGPQFIFQYYREEENGRGNFPPRFSGLQFPNYSSELNVNALELDDSALYLCASSLVGGKLFFGSGTQLSVL.

In DNA, the CDR3 is TGCGCCAGCAGCCAAGTAGCGGGAGTCCCGGTCGACGAGCAGTACTTC. Its translation is CASSQVAGVPVDEQYF. The V call is TRBV4-1, the J call TRBJ2-7, with 9 bases matching TRBD2. In germline, CDR1 is MGHRA, CDR2 YSYEKL. After removal of 1 base from V and 5 bases from J, the junction contained 9 bases not matched to a gene. The CDR3 loop spans 16 amino acids.

CDR3 region: CASSIRFLTDTQYF. CDR3 bases: TGTGCCAGTAGTATTCGGTTCCTCACAGATACGCAGTATTTT. The rearrangement links TRBV19 to TRBJ2-3; D not resolved. V was pared by 3 bases and J by 2 bases, with 9 bases between. Germline values: CDR1 LNHDA, CDR2 SQIVND (reference sequence). This CDR3 is built from 14 residues.

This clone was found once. CDR3 loop: CASSQAWASETQYF. In DNA form, the CDR3 reads TGTGCCAGCAGCCAAGCTTGGGCGAGCGAGACCCAGTACTTC. The J gene is TRBJ2-5, the V gene TRBV3-1 (or the pseudogene TRBV3-2); no reliable D call. V gave up 1 base and J gave up 5 bases, with 11 bases separating them. The CDR3 spans 14 residues. The germline CDR1 and CDR2 sequences are LGHDT and YNNKEL (reference sequence).

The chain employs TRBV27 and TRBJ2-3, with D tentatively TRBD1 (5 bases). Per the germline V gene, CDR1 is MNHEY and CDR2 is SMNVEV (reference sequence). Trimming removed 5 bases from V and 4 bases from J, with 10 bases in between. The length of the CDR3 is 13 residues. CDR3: CASSLGAADTQYF. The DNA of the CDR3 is TGTGCCAGCAGTCTTGGGGCGGCAGATACGCAGTATTTT.

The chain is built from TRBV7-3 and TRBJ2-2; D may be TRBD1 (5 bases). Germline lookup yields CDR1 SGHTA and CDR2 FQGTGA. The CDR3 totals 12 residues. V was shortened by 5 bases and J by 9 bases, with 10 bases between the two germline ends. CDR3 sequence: CASSKDNRELFF. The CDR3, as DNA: TGTGCCAGCAGCAAGGACAATAGGGAGCTGTTTTTT.

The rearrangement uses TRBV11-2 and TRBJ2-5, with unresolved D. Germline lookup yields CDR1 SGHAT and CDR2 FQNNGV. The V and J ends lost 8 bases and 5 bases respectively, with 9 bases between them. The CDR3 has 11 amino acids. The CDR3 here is CASCQMETQYF. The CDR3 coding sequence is TGTGCCAGCTGTCAGATGGAGACCCAGTACTTC.

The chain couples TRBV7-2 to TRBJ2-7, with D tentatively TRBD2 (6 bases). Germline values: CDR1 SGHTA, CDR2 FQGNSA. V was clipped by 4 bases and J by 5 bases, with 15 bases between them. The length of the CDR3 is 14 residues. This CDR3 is CASSSGGWVHEQYF. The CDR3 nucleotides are TGTGCCAGCAGCTCTGGGGGGTGGGTGCACGAGCAGTACTTC.

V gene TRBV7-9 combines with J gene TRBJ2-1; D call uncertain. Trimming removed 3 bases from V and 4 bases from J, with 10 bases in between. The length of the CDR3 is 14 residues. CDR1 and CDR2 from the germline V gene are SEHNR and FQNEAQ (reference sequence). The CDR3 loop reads CASSFVDFYNEQFF. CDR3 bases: TGTGCCAGCAGCTTCGTAGACTTTTACAATGAGCAGTTCTTC.

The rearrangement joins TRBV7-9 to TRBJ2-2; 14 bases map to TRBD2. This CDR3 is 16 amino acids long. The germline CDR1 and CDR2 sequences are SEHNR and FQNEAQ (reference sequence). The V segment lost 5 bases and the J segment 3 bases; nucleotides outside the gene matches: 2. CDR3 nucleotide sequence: TGTGCCAGCAGCCGGACTAGCGGGGGGTACACCGGGGAGCTGTTTTTT. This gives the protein CASSRTSGGYTGELFF.